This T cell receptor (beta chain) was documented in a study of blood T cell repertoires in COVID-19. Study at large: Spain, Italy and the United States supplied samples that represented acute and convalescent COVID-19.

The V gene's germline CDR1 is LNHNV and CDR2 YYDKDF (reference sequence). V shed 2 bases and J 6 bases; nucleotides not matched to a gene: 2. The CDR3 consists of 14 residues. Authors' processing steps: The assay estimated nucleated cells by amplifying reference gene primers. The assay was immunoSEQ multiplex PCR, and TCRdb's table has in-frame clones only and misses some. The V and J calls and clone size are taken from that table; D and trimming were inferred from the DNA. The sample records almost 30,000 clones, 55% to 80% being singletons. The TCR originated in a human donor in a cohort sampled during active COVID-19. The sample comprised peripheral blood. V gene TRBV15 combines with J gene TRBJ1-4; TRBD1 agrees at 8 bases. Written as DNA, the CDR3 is TGTGCCACCAGCAGACAGGGGGCGGATGAAAAACTGTTTTTT. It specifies CATSRQGADEKLFF.